The rows below give T cell receptor beta chains drawn from one sample of a study of cytomegalovirus exposure and HLA in healthy donors. The method was immunoSEQ multiplex PCR; TCRdb's version includes in-frame clones alone and lacks a portion of them. The data hold over 150,000 clones, with 70% to 85% observed a single time. The material sequenced was PBMCs. These receptors all come from an older woman in good health and CMV-seropositive. Both conserved end residues are part of each CDR3. The order of the fields is clone size, V gene, J gene, D gene, CDR3 protein, CDR3 DNA. A D gene is named only where the DNA matches it firmly. Only part of the rows carry a size: once, few, many, or a class if the clone is expanded.

clone_size: .; v_call: TRBV6-5; j_call: TRBJ2-1; d_call: .; cdr3_aa: CASSYPSRLSVRFF; cdr3_nt: TGTGCCAGCAGTTACCCGAGTAGACTGTCCGTGCGGTTCTTC
clone_size: .; v_call: TRBV19; j_call: TRBJ1-5; d_call: TRBD1; cdr3_aa: CASTTGGRRAQPQHF; cdr3_nt: TGTGCCAGTACCACAGGGGGGAGAAGGGCTCAGCCCCAGCATTTT
clone_size: .; v_call: TRBV30; j_call: TRBJ2-5; d_call: TRBD2; cdr3_aa: CAWKSGGLQETQYF; cdr3_nt: TGTGCCTGGAAAAGCGGGGGCCTCCAAGAGACCCAGTACTTC
clone_size: .; v_call: TRBV28; j_call: TRBJ2-5; d_call: .; cdr3_aa: CASSLAGLSGETQYF; cdr3_nt: TGTGCCAGCAGCCTCGCGGGGCTCTCAGGAGAGACCCAGTACTTC
clone_size: .; v_call: TRBV6-5; j_call: TRBJ2-7; d_call: .; cdr3_aa: CASSYSKGPGSEQYF; cdr3_nt: TGTGCCAGCAGTTACTCGAAAGGGCCCGGTAGCGAGCAGTACTTC
clone_size: .; v_call: TRBV5-4; j_call: TRBJ2-7; d_call: TRBD2; cdr3_aa: CASSAGLAASYEQYF; cdr3_nt: TGTGCCAGCAGCGCCGGACTAGCGGCCTCCTACGAGCAGTACTTC
clone_size: .; v_call: TRBV7-2; j_call: TRBJ2-5; d_call: TRBD2; cdr3_aa: CASSLVAGGAETQYF; cdr3_nt: TGTGCCAGCAGCTTAGTAGCGGGAGGGGCAGAGACCCAGTACTTC
clone_size: few; v_call: TRBV7-6; j_call: TRBJ2-1; d_call: .; cdr3_aa: CASSLVGGNEQFF; cdr3_nt: TGTGCCAGCAGCTTAGTTGGGGGGAATGAGCAGTTCTTC
clone_size: .; v_call: TRBV28; j_call: TRBJ1-2; d_call: TRBD1; cdr3_aa: CASSPFSGQGDYGYTF; cdr3_nt: TGTGCCAGCAGTCCATTCTCGGGACAGGGGGACTATGGCTACACCTTC
clone_size: .; v_call: TRBV15; j_call: TRBJ1-2; d_call: .; cdr3_aa: CATSRDPGITYGYTF; cdr3_nt: TGTGCCACCAGCAGAGATCCCGGGATAACCTATGGCTACACCTTC
clone_size: .; v_call: TRBV29-1; j_call: TRBJ2-3; d_call: .; cdr3_aa: CSVGQFAQYF; cdr3_nt: TGCAGCGTCGGACAGTTCGCGCAGTATTTT
clone_size: .; v_call: TRBV9; j_call: TRBJ2-1; d_call: .; cdr3_aa: CASVGGGGEQFF; cdr3_nt: TGTGCCAGCGTGGGGGGCGGGGGTGAGCAGTTCTTC
clone_size: .; v_call: TRBV5-1; j_call: TRBJ2-2; d_call: .; cdr3_aa: CASSLRGQNTGELFF; cdr3_nt: TGCGCCAGCAGCTTGCGAGGGCAGAACACCGGGGAGCTGTTTTTT
clone_size: .; v_call: TRBV19; j_call: TRBJ2-1; d_call: .; cdr3_aa: CASSVPGGEQFF; cdr3_nt: TGTGCCAGTAGTGTCCCGGGTGGTGAGCAGTTCTTC
clone_size: .; v_call: TRBV15; j_call: TRBJ1-2; d_call: .; cdr3_aa: CATSTQGYGYTF; cdr3_nt: TGTGCCACTAGCACCCAGGGGTATGGCTACACCTTC
clone_size: .; v_call: TRBV7-2; j_call: TRBJ2-5; d_call: .; cdr3_aa: CASSTRVRETQYF; cdr3_nt: TGTGCCAGCAGCACCAGGGTTAGGGAGACCCAGTACTTC
clone_size: .; v_call: TRBV2; j_call: TRBJ1-2; d_call: .; cdr3_aa: CASSEPGMGYTF; cdr3_nt: TGTGCCAGCAGTGAGCCAGGGATGGGCTACACCTTC
clone_size: .; v_call: TRBV2; j_call: TRBJ2-3; d_call: .; cdr3_aa: CASSDTGLGTDTQYF; cdr3_nt: TGTGCCAGCAGTGATACAGGGTTGGGCACAGATACGCAGTATTTT
clone_size: .; v_call: TRBV19; j_call: TRBJ1-2; d_call: .; cdr3_aa: CASSFQGRANYGYTF; cdr3_nt: TGTGCCAGTAGTTTCCAGGGCAGGGCAAACTATGGCTACACCTTC
clone_size: .; v_call: TRBV2; j_call: TRBJ1-4; d_call: TRBD1; cdr3_aa: CASRGTGDEGEKLFF; cdr3_nt: TGTGCCAGCAGAGGAACAGGGGATGAGGGTGAAAAACTGTTTTTT
clone_size: .; v_call: TRBV6-5; j_call: TRBJ1-1; d_call: .; cdr3_aa: CASRNPGTNTEAFF; cdr3_nt: TGTGCCAGCAGAAACCCAGGGACAAACACTGAAGCTTTCTTT
clone_size: .; v_call: TRBV27; j_call: TRBJ2-7; d_call: TRBD2; cdr3_aa: CASSLSTSGNSYEQYF; cdr3_nt: TGTGCCAGCAGTTTATCGACTAGCGGTAACTCCTACGAGCAGTACTTC
clone_size: .; v_call: TRBV7-9; j_call: TRBJ2-7; d_call: .; cdr3_aa: CASSLSGRDKYEQYF; cdr3_nt: TGTGCCAGCAGCTTATCGGGGAGGGACAAGTACGAGCAGTACTTC
clone_size: .; v_call: TRBV6-5; j_call: TRBJ2-1; d_call: TRBD1; cdr3_aa: CASRDRDRDGNEQFF; cdr3_nt: TGTGCCAGCAGGGACCGGGACAGGGACGGTAATGAGCAGTTCTTC
clone_size: .; v_call: TRBV9; j_call: TRBJ2-5; d_call: .; cdr3_aa: CASSVASQETQYF; cdr3_nt: TGTGCCAGCAGCGTAGCTTCCCAAGAGACCCAGTACTTC
clone_size: .; v_call: TRBV11-2; j_call: TRBJ2-7; d_call: .; cdr3_aa: CASSLTDNEQYF; cdr3_nt: TGTGCCAGCAGCTTAACTGACAACGAGCAGTACTTC
clone_size: .; v_call: TRBV28; j_call: TRBJ1-2; d_call: TRBD1; cdr3_aa: CASSLGQGAFYTF; cdr3_nt: TGTGCCAGCAGTTTAGGGCAGGGGGCCTTCTACACCTTC
clone_size: .; v_call: TRBV27; j_call: TRBJ2-6; d_call: TRBD1; cdr3_aa: CASSGQGASSGANVLTF; cdr3_nt: TGTGCCAGCAGTGGACAGGGCGCGTCCTCTGGGGCCAACGTCCTGACTTTC
clone_size: .; v_call: TRBV6-5; j_call: TRBJ2-2; d_call: TRBD1; cdr3_aa: CASGRQGATGELFF; cdr3_nt: TGTGCCAGCGGGCGACAGGGGGCAACCGGGGAGCTGTTTTTT
clone_size: .; v_call: TRBV5-4; j_call: TRBJ2-7; d_call: TRBD2; cdr3_aa: CASSATSGRAEEQYF; cdr3_nt: TGTGCCAGCAGCGCGACTAGCGGGAGGGCGGAAGAGCAGTACTTC
clone_size: .; v_call: TRBV5-1; j_call: TRBJ1-4; d_call: .; cdr3_aa: CASSFGEGATNEKLFF; cdr3_nt: TGCGCCAGCAGCTTCGGGGAGGGGGCAACTAATGAAAAACTGTTTTTT
clone_size: few; v_call: TRBV2; j_call: TRBJ1-2; d_call: TRBD1; cdr3_aa: CASSEQGAPRGYTF; cdr3_nt: TGTGCCAGCAGTGAACAGGGGGCGCCTCGTGGCTACACCTTC
clone_size: few; v_call: TRBV19; j_call: TRBJ2-6; d_call: TRBD1; cdr3_aa: CASRGYRTGVSSGANVLTF; cdr3_nt: TGTGCCAGTAGAGGTTACCGAACAGGGGTAAGCTCTGGGGCCAACGTCCTGACTTTC
clone_size: .; v_call: TRBV29-1; j_call: TRBJ2-1; d_call: .; cdr3_aa: CSVRGRYNEQFF; cdr3_nt: TGCAGCGTTCGTGGTCGGTACAATGAGCAGTTCTTC
clone_size: .; v_call: TRBV6-1; j_call: TRBJ2-7; d_call: .; cdr3_aa: CASSEFSEGKGYF; cdr3_nt: TGTGCCAGCAGTGAGTTTTCGGAGGGGAAAGGGTACTTC
clone_size: .; v_call: TRBV27; j_call: TRBJ2-1; d_call: TRBD2; cdr3_aa: CASSLAQGAGGNNEQFF; cdr3_nt: TGTGCCAGCAGTTTAGCCCAAGGTGCGGGAGGCAACAATGAGCAGTTCTTC
clone_size: .; v_call: TRBV18; j_call: TRBJ1-3; d_call: TRBD1; cdr3_aa: CASSPTTIPRTGLGTIYF; cdr3_nt: TGTGCCAGCTCACCGACGACCATCCCAAGGACAGGTTTAGGCACCATATATTTT
clone_size: once; v_call: TRBV19; j_call: TRBJ1-2; d_call: .; cdr3_aa: CASSLQGVDYGYTF; cdr3_nt: TGTGCCAGTAGTCTACAGGGCGTCGACTATGGCTACACCTTC
clone_size: .; v_call: TRBV27; j_call: TRBJ2-7; d_call: .; cdr3_aa: CASSLTGADSYEQYF; cdr3_nt: TGTGCCAGCAGTTTGACCGGAGCCGACTCGTACGAGCAGTACTTC
clone_size: .; v_call: TRBV15; j_call: TRBJ2-1; d_call: .; cdr3_aa: CATSRGLGSDEQFF; cdr3_nt: TGTGCCACCAGCAGAGGACTGGGTAGCGATGAGCAGTTCTTC
clone_size: .; v_call: TRBV5-4; j_call: TRBJ2-3; d_call: .; cdr3_aa: CASSLKAGTDTQYF; cdr3_nt: TGTGCCAGCAGCCTGAAAGCGGGCACAGATACGCAGTATTTT
clone_size: .; v_call: TRBV5-1; j_call: TRBJ2-1; d_call: TRBD2; cdr3_aa: CASSFGLAGNEQFF; cdr3_nt: TGCGCCAGCAGCTTCGGACTAGCGGGGAATGAGCAGTTCTTC
clone_size: .; v_call: TRBV10-3; j_call: TRBJ2-3; d_call: .; cdr3_aa: CAISEDSDTQYF; cdr3_nt: TGTGCCATCAGTGAGGACTCCGATACGCAGTATTTT
clone_size: .; v_call: TRBV27; j_call: TRBJ1-1; d_call: .; cdr3_aa: CASSLFFTGRVIF; cdr3_nt: TGTGCCAGCAGTTTATTCTTCACGGGGAGAGTGATCTTT
clone_size: .; v_call: TRBV11-2; j_call: TRBJ1-1; d_call: .; cdr3_aa: CASSLKRVAEAFF; cdr3_nt: TGTGCCAGCAGCCTCAAAAGAGTAGCTGAAGCTTTCTTT
clone_size: once; v_call: TRBV27; j_call: TRBJ1-1; d_call: TRBD1; cdr3_aa: CASSFQGGRDTEAFF; cdr3_nt: TGTGCCAGCAGTTTCCAGGGGGGTCGCGACACTGAAGCTTTCTTT
clone_size: .; v_call: TRBV18; j_call: TRBJ2-1; d_call: TRBD2; cdr3_aa: CASSPDGLAGGDEQFF; cdr3_nt: TGTGCCAGCTCACCAGATGGACTAGCGGGAGGGGATGAGCAGTTCTTC
clone_size: once; v_call: TRBV15; j_call: TRBJ2-4; d_call: .; cdr3_aa: CATSQQSLAKNIQYF; cdr3_nt: TGTGCCACCAGCCAACAGAGCCTAGCCAAAAACATTCAGTACTTC
clone_size: .; v_call: TRBV5-1; j_call: TRBJ2-2; d_call: TRBD2; cdr3_aa: CASRWASGNTGELFF; cdr3_nt: TGCGCCAGTAGGTGGGCTAGCGGGAACACCGGGGAGCTGTTTTTT
clone_size: .; v_call: TRBV30; j_call: TRBJ1-2; d_call: TRBD1; cdr3_aa: CAWSWTGTNYGYTF; cdr3_nt: TGTGCCTGGAGTTGGACAGGAACTAACTATGGCTACACCTTC
clone_size: .; v_call: TRBV6-4; j_call: TRBJ2-1; d_call: TRBD1; cdr3_aa: CASSGQGGNEQFF; cdr3_nt: TGTGCCAGCAGTGGACAGGGGGGAAATGAGCAGTTCTTC
clone_size: few; v_call: TRBV2; j_call: TRBJ2-7; d_call: .; cdr3_aa: CASSSRESYEQYF; cdr3_nt: TGTGCCAGCAGTTCCCGGGAGTCCTACGAGCAGTACTTC
clone_size: .; v_call: TRBV28; j_call: TRBJ1-2; d_call: .; cdr3_aa: CASSLSFNYGYTF; cdr3_nt: TGTGCCAGCAGTTTATCTTTTAACTATGGCTACACCTTC
clone_size: .; v_call: TRBV7-3; j_call: TRBJ2-1; d_call: TRBD2; cdr3_aa: CASSLSGGVNEQFF; cdr3_nt: TGTGCCAGCAGCTTAAGCGGGGGGGTTAATGAGCAGTTCTTC
clone_size: .; v_call: TRBV6-1; j_call: TRBJ2-7; d_call: .; cdr3_aa: CASSDPVIYEQYF; cdr3_nt: TGTGCCAGCAGTGATCCTGTAATCTACGAGCAGTACTTC
clone_size: .; v_call: TRBV29-1; j_call: TRBJ1-2; d_call: .; cdr3_aa: CSVASASGNYGYTF; cdr3_nt: TGCAGCGTCGCCTCTGCTTCGGGTAACTATGGCTACACCTTC
clone_size: .; v_call: TRBV29-1; j_call: TRBJ2-2; d_call: .; cdr3_aa: CSGTGGRGRAGELFF; cdr3_nt: TGCAGCGGGACAGGGGGGCGCGGGAGGGCCGGGGAGCTGTTTTTT